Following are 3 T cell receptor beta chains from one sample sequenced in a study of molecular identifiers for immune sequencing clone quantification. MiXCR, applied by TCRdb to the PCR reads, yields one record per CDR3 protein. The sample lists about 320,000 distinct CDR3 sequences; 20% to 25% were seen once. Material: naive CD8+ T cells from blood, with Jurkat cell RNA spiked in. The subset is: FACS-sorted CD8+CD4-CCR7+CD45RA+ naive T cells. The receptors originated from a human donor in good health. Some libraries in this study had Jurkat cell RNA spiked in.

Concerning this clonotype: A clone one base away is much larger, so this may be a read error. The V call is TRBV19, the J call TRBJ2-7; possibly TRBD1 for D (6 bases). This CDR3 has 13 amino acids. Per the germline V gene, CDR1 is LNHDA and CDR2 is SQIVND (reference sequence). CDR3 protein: CASSAGTPYGQYF. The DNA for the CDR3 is TGTGCCAGTAGTGCCGGGACACCCTACGGGCAGTACTTC.

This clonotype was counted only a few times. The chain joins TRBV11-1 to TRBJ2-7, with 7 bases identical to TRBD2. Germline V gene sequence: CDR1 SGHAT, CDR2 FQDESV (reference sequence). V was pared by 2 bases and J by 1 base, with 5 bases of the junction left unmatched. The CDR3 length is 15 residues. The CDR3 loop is CASSLMTAGSYEQYF. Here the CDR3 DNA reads TGTGCCAGCAGCTTAATGACAGCGGGGTCCTACGAGCAGTACTTC. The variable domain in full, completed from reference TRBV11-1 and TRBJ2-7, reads EAEVAQSPRYKITEKSQAVAFWCDPISGHATLYWYRQILGQGPELLVQFQDESVVDDSQLPKDRFSAERLKGVDSTLKIQPAELGDSAMYLCASSLMTAGSYEQYFGPGTRLTVT.

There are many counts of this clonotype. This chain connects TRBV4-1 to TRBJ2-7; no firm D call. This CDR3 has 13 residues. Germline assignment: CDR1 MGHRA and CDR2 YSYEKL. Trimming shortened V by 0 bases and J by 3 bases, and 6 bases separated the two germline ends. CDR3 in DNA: TGCGCCAGCAGCCAAGATAAGGGCTACGAGCAGTACTTC. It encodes CASSQDKGYEQYF.